These 29 T cell receptor beta chains share one sample of origin, sequenced in a study of shared clonotypes between healthy human individuals. TCRdb's copy holds only in-frame clones and misses some; the assay was immunoSEQ multiplex PCR. This table holds around 2.5 million clones, over 85% found once. The sequencing sample was made of naive CD4+ T cells from PBMCs. Documented subset: CD45RA+ positively selected. The receptor source for this set is a man between 18 and 35 years old in good health. Some clones in this sample may be carry-over from other donors' samples.

The genes are TRBV4-1 and TRBJ2-7; tentative D call: TRBD2 (7 bases). The V end lost 6 bases, the J end lost 3 bases, and 15 bases lay between the germline ends. The CDR3 loop spans 14 amino acids. CDR1 is MGHRA, CDR2 YSYEKL, per germline. This CDR3 is CASSRTGRDYEQYF. The DNA for the CDR3 is TGCGCCAGCAGTAGAACAGGGAGGGACTACGAGCAGTACTTC.

The chain uses TRBV30 and TRBJ2-7; 7 nucleotides agree with TRBD1. The V segment lost 3 bases and the J segment 2 bases; nucleotides outside the gene matches: 7. This CDR3 comprises 14 residues. Germline CDR1 reads GTSNPN; CDR2 reads SVGIG (reference sequence). This CDR3 reads CAWRKTGTAYEQYF. The CDR3 DNA reads TGTGCCTGGAGAAAAACCGGGACAGCCTACGAGCAGTACTTC.

This chain links TRBV19 with TRBJ1-5, with a possible D match to TRBD1 (6 bases). The CDR3 sequence is 17 residues long. V was trimmed by 8 bases and J by 5 bases, leaving 25 bases between them. The germline CDR1 and CDR2 sequences are LNHDA and SQIVND (reference sequence). CDR3 protein: CASGGGTSPSFHQPQHF. As DNA, the CDR3 is TGTGCCAGTGGAGGGGGGACTTCCCCCTCTTTTCATCAGCCCCAGCATTTT.

The chain carries TRBV29-1 and TRBJ1-1; D is perhaps TRBD1 (6 bases). The V end was cut by 5 bases, the J end by 3 bases, with 19 bases between. Germline V CDR1 and CDR2: SQVTM, ANQGSEA. CDR3 size: 15 residues. Here the CDR3 reads CSVSGGKGGYTEAFF. DNA for the CDR3: TGCAGCGTTAGTGGTGGTAAAGGGGGTTACACTGAAGCTTTCTTT. The full variable domain, completed using reference TRBV29-1 and TRBJ1-1, is SAVISQKPSRDICQRGTSLTIQCQVDSQVTMMFWYRQQPGQSLTLIATANQGSEATYESGFVIDKFPISRPNLTFSTLTVSNMSPEDSSIYLCSVSGGKGGYTEAFFGQGTRLTVV.

The chain links TRBV7-9 to TRBJ1-4, with D tentatively TRBD1 (5 bases). This CDR3 has 15 residues. Germline V gene data show CDR1 as SEHNR and CDR2 as FQNEAQ (reference sequence). Trimming took 2 bases from V and 8 from J, leaving 15 bases between them. CDR3 residues: CASSLTGRAEEKLFF. The CDR3 nucleotides are TGTGCCAGCAGCTTAACAGGTCGCGCAGAAGAAAAACTGTTTTTT.

The chain links TRBV11-2 to TRBJ1-1; 7 nucleotides line up with TRBD1. Trimming removed 5 bases from V and 5 bases from J; junction bases left unmatched: 14. The CDR3 spans 16 residues. The germline gives CDR1 SGHAT, CDR2 FQNNGV. The CDR3 DNA is TGTGCCAGCAGCCCGAACAGGGGCTCTAGGGGGACTGAAGCTTTCTTT. Translation: CASSPNRGSRGTEAFF.

As regards this clone: Other DNA sequences within the sample encode an identical CDR3. V and J are TRBV5-1 and TRBJ1-5; D call uncertain. CDR1 and CDR2 (germline): SGHRS, YFSETQ. CDR3 size: 14 residues. The V gene lost 0 bases and the J gene lost 4 bases, with 8 bases spanning the gap. CDR3 DNA: TGCGCCAGCAGCTTGGGTTCCGGGAATCAGCCCCAGCATTTT. It translates to CASSLGSGNQPQHF. Full variable domain (outside the CDR3, taken from reference TRBV5-1 and TRBJ1-5): KAGVTQTPRYLIKTRGQQVTLSCSPISGHRSVSWYQQTPGQGLQFLFEYFSETQRNKGNFPGRFSGRQFSNSRSEMNVSTLELGDSALYLCASSLGSGNQPQHFGDGTRLSIL.

The chain combines TRBV27 with TRBJ2-1; TRBD2 aligns across 8 bases. The CDR3 has 15 residues. The germline V gene encodes CDR1 MNHEY and CDR2 SMNVEV (reference sequence). Trimming at V came to 2 bases and at J to 4 bases, leaving 4 bases not matched to a gene. CDR3 DNA: TGTGCCAGCAGTTTACTTGGGACTAGTTACAATGAGCAGTTCTTC. Translation: CASSLLGTSYNEQFF.

This chain links TRBV18 with TRBJ2-5; D could derive from TRBD1 or TRBD2 (5 bases each). CDR3 length equals 13 residues. Per germline, CDR1 KGHSH and CDR2 LQKENI. The V gene lost 4 bases and the J gene lost 2 bases, with 8 bases spanning the gap. The CDR3 region is CASSHGAQETQYF. The CDR3 nucleotides are TGTGCCAGCTCACACGGGGCGCAAGAGACCCAGTACTTC.

J is TRBJ2-1 and V is TRBV5-1; D perhaps matches TRBD2 (6 bases). The CDR3 sequence is 16 residues long. Germline lookup yields CDR1 SGHRS and CDR2 YFSETQ. Trimming cost V 5 bases and J 0 bases, with 15 bases left between them. The DNA of the CDR3 is TGCGCCAGCAGTCCTCTCGGAGGGAGCTCCTACAATGAGCAGTTCTTC. It specifies CASSPLGGSSYNEQFF.

V usage is TRBV4-2 and J usage is TRBJ1-2, with no clear D. V was cut by 0 bases and J by 7 bases, with 9 bases left in between. The CDR3 has 13 residues. CDR1 is LGHNA, CDR2 YNFKEQ, per germline. This chain's CDR3 is CASSQELMSGYTF. In nucleotides, the CDR3 is TGTGCCAGCAGCCAAGAGCTCATGAGTGGCTACACCTTC.

Only one count was recorded for this clone. The chain couples TRBV6-1 to TRBJ1-1; tentative D call: TRBD1 (5 bases). The CDR3 has 15 amino acids. Looked up from germline, CDR1 is MNHNS and CDR2 is SASEGT. V dropped 4 bases and J dropped 3 bases, with 15 bases sitting between them. The CDR3 nucleotides read TGTGCCAGCAGTGGATTCGAGGGGTGGGACACTGAAGCTTTCTTT. Amino acids: CASSGFEGWDTEAFF.

DNA of the CDR3: TGTGCCAGCAGCGGGGGAGGAGGGGCCCCGTTGGGGGCTTTCTTT. This translates into CASSGGGGAPLGAFF. The V call is TRBV5-4, the J call TRBJ1-1, with TRBD1 as a possible D gene (5 bases). In germline, CDR1 is SGHNT, CDR2 YYREEE (reference sequence). The germline V and J ends were trimmed by 4 bases and 11 bases, with 24 bases remaining between them. This CDR3 spans 15 amino acids.

This rearrangement joins TRBV9 to TRBJ2-7; 9 bases are a match to TRBD1. The germline gives CDR1 SGDLS, CDR2 YYNGEE. The CDR3 has 15 residues. V lost 9 bases to trimming and J lost 6 bases; unmatched junction nucleotides: 16. The CDR3 loop is CANTPGDRVRCEQYF. CDR3 DNA sequence: TGTGCCAACACTCCTGGGGACAGGGTTCGATGCGAGCAGTACTTC.

Comments on this clone: The same CDR3 also results from other DNA sequences found in this sample. The chain uses TRBV5-1 and TRBJ2-5; D is possibly TRBD2 (6 bases). Germline V gene data show CDR1 as SGHRS and CDR2 as YFSETQ. This CDR3 contains 12 residues. Trimming removed 5 bases from V and 2 bases from J, with 7 bases in between. This CDR3 is CASSRGQETQYF. The CDR3 coding sequence is TGCGCCAGCAGTCGGGGGCAAGAGACCCAGTACTTC. Looking up the rest from reference TRBV5-1 and TRBJ2-5 gives the full variable domain: KAGVTQTPRYLIKTRGQQVTLSCSPISGHRSVSWYQQTPGQGLQFLFEYFSETQRNKGNFPGRFSGRQFSNSRSEMNVSTLELGDSALYLCASSRGQETQYFGPGTRLLVL.

The rearrangement joins TRBV2 to TRBJ2-5, with a possible D match to TRBD1 (6 bases). There are 13 residues in the CDR3. V was clipped by 11 bases and J by 0 bases, with 13 bases between them. Germline CDR1 reads SNHLY; CDR2 reads FYNNEI. The CDR3 loop reads CAGSQGDQETQYF. In DNA form, the CDR3 reads TGTGCCGGCTCACAGGGAGACCAAGAGACCCAGTACTTC.

The rearrangement joins TRBV4-1 to TRBJ2-1; TRBD2 matches 7 bases. V was clipped by 0 bases and J by 12 bases; unmatched bases: 5. CDR3 size: 13 residues. The germline V gene encodes CDR1 MGHRA and CDR2 YSYEKL. In nucleotides, the CDR3 is TGCGCCAGCAGCCAAGAGGCGGGAGTCTGGCAGTTCTTC. Protein product: CASSQEAGVWQFF.

V is TRBV7-8 and J is TRBJ2-7, with 9 bases aligning to TRBD2. Unmatched junction bases numbered 10, after V lost 5 bases and J lost 5 bases. The germline V gene has CDR1 SGHVS and CDR2 FQNEAQ. This CDR3 spans 15 amino acids. This CDR3 is CASSRRLAEADEQYF. The CDR3, as DNA: TGTGCCAGCAGCCGGAGACTAGCGGAGGCAGACGAGCAGTACTTC.

The genes are TRBV6-5 and TRBJ2-7; D gene uncertain. In germline, CDR1 is MNHEY, CDR2 SVGAGI. There are 13 residues in the CDR3. V lost 0 bases to trimming and J lost 5 bases, with 8 bases between them. The CDR3 loop is CASSYSTLDEQYF. For the CDR3, the DNA is TGTGCCAGCAGTTACTCGACGCTGGACGAGCAGTACTTC.

The chain recombines TRBV5-4 with TRBJ2-3; no definite D call. CDR1 and CDR2 (germline): SGHNT, YYREEE (reference sequence). Trimming took off 1 base at V and 2 bases at J, with 14 bases between the two ends. The CDR3 sequence is 16 residues long. The CDR3 loop reads CASSLPGARITDTQYF. Here the CDR3 DNA reads TGTGCCAGCAGCTTGCCAGGAGCCAGAATCACAGATACGCAGTATTTT.

The V and J genes are TRBV2 and TRBJ2-1, with D uncertain. Germline V gene data show CDR1 as SNHLY and CDR2 as FYNNEI. V lost 4 bases and J 6 bases, leaving 10 bases between the germline ends. This CDR3 has 13 amino acids. The CDR3 DNA is TGTGCCAGCAGTGTGGGGTGGTCCAATGAGCAGTTCTTC. Its protein product is CASSVGWSNEQFF.

The chain combines TRBV27 with TRBJ2-2; 9 bases align to TRBD2. V dropped 2 bases and J dropped 4; count of bases not matched to a gene: 11. Germline assignment: CDR1 MNHEY and CDR2 SMNVEV (reference sequence). This CDR3 is built from 18 residues. CDR3 DNA: TGTGCCAGCAGTTTAGGTAGTAGCGGGAGACCGACCACCGGGGAGCTGTTTTTT. It encodes CASSLGSSGRPTTGELFF.

This chain's CDR3 is CASRPTDRGRNTEAFF. In nucleotides, the CDR3 is TGTGCCAGCAGACCTACGGACAGGGGACGGAACACTGAAGCTTTCTTT. The V call is TRBV28, the J call TRBJ1-1; 9 nucleotides match TRBD1. Losses at the gene ends were 6 bases for V and 1 base for J; bases not matched to a gene: 9. CDR3 length equals 16 residues. Germline V lookup: CDR1 MDHEN, CDR2 SYDVKM.

This sequence joins TRBV28 and TRBJ2-1; TRBD2 agrees at 9 bases. V lost 5 bases, J lost 4 bases, and 9 bases stayed unmatched. CDR1 is MDHEN, CDR2 SYDVKM, per germline. The CDR3 loop spans 16 amino acids. For the CDR3, the DNA is TGTGCCAGCAGTCCTCCAGCGGGAGGTGAATACAATGAGCAGTTCTTC. Translating it yields CASSPPAGGEYNEQFF.

About this clone: This same CDR3 is encoded by further DNA sequences in the sample. The chain has TRBV5-4 and TRBJ2-1; D ambiguous. Germline V CDR1 and CDR2: SGHNT, YYREEE (reference sequence). The CDR3 sequence is 12 residues long. V was trimmed by 4 bases and J by 4 bases, leaving 6 bases between them. The CDR3 region is CASSPGYNEQFF. The CDR3 region has the DNA TGTGCCAGCAGCCCAGGTTACAATGAGCAGTTCTTC.

The V gene is TRBV7-2, the J gene TRBJ1-1; tentative D call: TRBD1 (6 bases). The germline V gene has CDR1 SGHTA and CDR2 FQGNSA. Deletions cut 4 bases from V and 1 base from J, with 10 bases between. CDR3 length: 14 residues. The CDR3 region has the DNA TGTGCCAGCAGCTCCAGGGGTCGGAACACTGAAGCTTTCTTT. Protein product: CASSSRGRNTEAFF.

The chain joins TRBV7-3 to TRBJ2-1; perhaps TRBD1 as D (6 bases). The CDR3 sequence is 14 residues long. Germline assignment: CDR1 SGHTA and CDR2 FQGTGA. V lost 5 bases, J lost 7 bases, and 15 bases lay in between. The CDR3 protein is CASSPNGGPNEQFF. The CDR3 DNA reads TGTGCCAGCAGCCCCAATGGGGGCCCTAATGAGCAGTTCTTC.

This clone was counted a single time. This chain joins TRBV10-3 and TRBJ1-3; D gene unclear. The CDR3 spans 16 residues. In germline, CDR1 is ENHRY, CDR2 SYGVKD. V was pared by 4 bases and J by 0 bases, with 13 bases between. For the CDR3, the DNA is TGTGCCATCAGTGGTAACATGCTGAGCTCTGGAAACACCATATATTTT. It codes for CAISGNMLSSGNTIYF.

This sequence joins TRBV4-2 and TRBJ2-3, with D unclear. This CDR3 contains 13 residues. The V gene's germline CDR1 is LGHNA and CDR2 YNFKEQ. Trimming stripped 7 bases from V and 4 bases from J, with 12 bases between. This CDR3 reads CASKRAIADTQYF. DNA of the CDR3: TGTGCCAGCAAGCGAGCGATCGCAGATACGCAGTATTTT.